This TCR beta chain was captured by sequencing in a study of blood T cell repertoires in COVID-19 (dated by TCRdb to 2020 to 2022). In terms of the full investigation: Samples covering the acute and convalescent phases of COVID-19 were provided by collaborators in the United States, Italy and Spain. The prospective study material was composed of cDNA or gDNA derived from T cells, B-cell-depleted T cells, or PBMCs. The dataset comprised deeply sampled blood TCRbeta repertoires from subjects exposed to, actively infected with, or recovered from COVID-19. The repertoires were made available in a free public database intended to serve as a resource for research on the immune response to SARS-CoV-2. The samples were drawn from two sources: the first 160 participants of the ongoing ImmuneRACE study, and fewer than 1,500 subjects contributed by 6 global collaborators. Nearly every sample came with metadata listing a de-identified subject ID, COVID-19 status, age in years and sex. Where available, HLA class I and class II types were taken from metadata supplied by the sample provider and were not determined by assay-based typing. Beyond this particular receptor, the publication reports: How much clinical and demographic metadata was included differed by source and by participant, and the metadata was provided uncurated.

Concerning this clone: Its antigen specificity is not known. Within one base of it there is no much larger clone, and no base qualities were kept.

V is cut by 1 base and J by 8 bases, and the space between the germline ends is 23 bases. From the cysteine up to the phenylalanine, the CDR3 has a length of 17 residues. Just CDR3 DNA is preserved here, 51 bases in frame from base 1. Based on the germline V gene, the CDR1 and CDR2 sequences are SGHDN and FVKESK. TCRbeta CDR3 regions were amplified from genomic DNA by means of the immunoSEQ Assay, a bias-controlled multiplex PCR. The published analysis was carried out like this. The number of nucleated cells in each sample was estimated by amplification of reference gene primers within the assay. To quantify the absolute abundance of each unique TCRbeta CDR3 rearrangement, sequence reads were collapsed and filtered. For each sample, productive Simpson clonality was calculated as the square root of Simpson's diversity index over productive rearrangements. Entries here come from immuneACCESS through TCRdb and include only in-frame sequences with V and J called. Some clones fail to appear in such tables; in the studies checked, an unresolved V gene covers under half of the shortfall, and the cause of the remainder is unknown. V, J and clone size derive from that table, while D and trimming were established from the DNA sequence. This sample gives roughly 67,000 clones in total; 85% of them show up just once. More than 20% of the sample goes to the ten largest clones.

Each collaborating institution followed its own protocols to collect whole blood in K2EDTA tubes. For TCRbeta analysis, collaborator samples were shipped as frozen whole blood, as isolated PBMCs, or as DNA extracted from either sample type. The sequence links TRBV14 to TRBJ1-2; the D gene identity is not certain. The sample was peripheral blood. The sequence was collected from a middle-aged man with acute or convalescent COVID-19. The CDR3: CASSQGASKLTRRGYTF. The DNA sequence follows: TGTGCCAGCAGCCAAGGAGCCTCAAAACTTACCCGGCGGGGCTACACCTTC.